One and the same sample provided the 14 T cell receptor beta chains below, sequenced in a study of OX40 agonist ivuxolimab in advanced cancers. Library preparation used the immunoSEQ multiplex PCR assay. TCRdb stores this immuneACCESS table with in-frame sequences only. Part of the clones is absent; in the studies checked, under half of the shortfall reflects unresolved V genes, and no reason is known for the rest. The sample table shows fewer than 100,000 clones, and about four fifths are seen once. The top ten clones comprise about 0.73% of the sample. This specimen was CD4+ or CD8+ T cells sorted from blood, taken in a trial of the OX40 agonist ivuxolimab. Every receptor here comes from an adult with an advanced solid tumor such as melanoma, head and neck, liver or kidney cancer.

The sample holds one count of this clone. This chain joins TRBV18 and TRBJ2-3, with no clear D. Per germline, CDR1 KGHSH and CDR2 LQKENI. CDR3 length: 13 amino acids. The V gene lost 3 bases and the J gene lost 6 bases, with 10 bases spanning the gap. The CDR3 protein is CASSPPLEDTQYF. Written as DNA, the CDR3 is TGTGCCAGCTCACCCCCCCTGGAGGATACGCAGTATTTT.

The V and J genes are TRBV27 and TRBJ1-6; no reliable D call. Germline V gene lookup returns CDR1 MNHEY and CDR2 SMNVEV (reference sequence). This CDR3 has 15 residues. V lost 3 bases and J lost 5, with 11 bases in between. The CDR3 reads CASSFARTNNSPLHF. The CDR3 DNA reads TGTGCCAGCAGTTTTGCCAGGACGAATAATTCACCCCTCCACTTT.

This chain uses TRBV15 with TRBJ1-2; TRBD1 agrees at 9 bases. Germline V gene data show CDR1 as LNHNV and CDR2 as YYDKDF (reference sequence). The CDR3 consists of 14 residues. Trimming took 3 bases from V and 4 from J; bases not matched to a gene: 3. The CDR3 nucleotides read TGTGCCACCAGCAGGGACAGGGGATTCTATGGCTACACCTTC. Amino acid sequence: CATSRDRGFYGYTF.

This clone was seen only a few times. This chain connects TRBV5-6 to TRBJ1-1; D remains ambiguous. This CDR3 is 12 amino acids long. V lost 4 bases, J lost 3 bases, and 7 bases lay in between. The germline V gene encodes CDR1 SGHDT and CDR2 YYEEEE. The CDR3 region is CASSVAYTEAFF. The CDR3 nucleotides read TGTGCCAGCAGCGTTGCGTACACTGAAGCTTTCTTT.

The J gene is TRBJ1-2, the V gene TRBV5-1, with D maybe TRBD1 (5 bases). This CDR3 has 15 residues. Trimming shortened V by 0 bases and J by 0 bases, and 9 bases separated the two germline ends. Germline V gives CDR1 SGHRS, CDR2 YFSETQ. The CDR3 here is CASSLGQFTNYGYTF. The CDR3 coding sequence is TGCGCCAGCAGCTTGGGACAGTTCACTAACTATGGCTACACCTTC. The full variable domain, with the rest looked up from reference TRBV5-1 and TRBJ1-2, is KAGVTQTPRYLIKTRGQQVTLSCSPISGHRSVSWYQQTPGQGLQFLFEYFSETQRNKGNFPGRFSGRQFSNSRSEMNVSTLELGDSALYLCASSLGQFTNYGYTFGSGTRLTVV.

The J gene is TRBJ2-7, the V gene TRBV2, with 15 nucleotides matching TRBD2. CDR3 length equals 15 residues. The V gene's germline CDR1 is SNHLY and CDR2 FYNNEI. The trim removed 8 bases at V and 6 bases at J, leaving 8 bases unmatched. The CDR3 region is CASLGLAGGEGEQYF. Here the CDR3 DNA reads TGTGCCAGCCTGGGACTAGCGGGAGGAGAGGGCGAGCAGTACTTC.

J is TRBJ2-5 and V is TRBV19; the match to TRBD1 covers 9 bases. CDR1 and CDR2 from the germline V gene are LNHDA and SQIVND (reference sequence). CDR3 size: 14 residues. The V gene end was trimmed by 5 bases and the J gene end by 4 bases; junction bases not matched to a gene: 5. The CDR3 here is CASSVGQGTETQYF. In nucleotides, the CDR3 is TGTGCCAGTAGTGTAGGACAGGGGACAGAGACCCAGTACTTC.

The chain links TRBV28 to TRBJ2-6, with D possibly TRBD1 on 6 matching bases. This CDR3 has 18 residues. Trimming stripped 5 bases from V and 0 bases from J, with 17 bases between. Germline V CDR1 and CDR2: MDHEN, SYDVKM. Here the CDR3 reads CASSPPDRLDSGANVLTF. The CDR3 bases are TGTGCCAGCAGTCCCCCGGACAGATTAGACTCTGGGGCCAACGTCCTGACTTTC. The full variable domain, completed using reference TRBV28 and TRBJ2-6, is DVKVTQSSRYLVKRTGEKVFLECVQDMDHENMFWYRQDPGLGLRLIYFSYDVKMKEKGDIPEGYSVSREKKERFSLILESASTNQTSMYLCASSPPDRLDSGANVLTFGAGSRLTVL.

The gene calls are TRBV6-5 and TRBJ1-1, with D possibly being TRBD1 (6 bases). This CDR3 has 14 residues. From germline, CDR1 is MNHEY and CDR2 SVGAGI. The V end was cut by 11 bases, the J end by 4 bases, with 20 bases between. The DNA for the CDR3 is TGTGCCTGCGCAGCTCTCAGGGGCGGCACTGAAGCTTTCTTT. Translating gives CACAALRGGTEAFF.

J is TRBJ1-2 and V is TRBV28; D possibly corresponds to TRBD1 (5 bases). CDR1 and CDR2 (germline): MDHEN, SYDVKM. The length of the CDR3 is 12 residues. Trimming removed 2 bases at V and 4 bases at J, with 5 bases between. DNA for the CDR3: TGTGCCAGCAGTTTAAGGGGCTATGGCTACACCTTC. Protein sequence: CASSLRGYGYTF.

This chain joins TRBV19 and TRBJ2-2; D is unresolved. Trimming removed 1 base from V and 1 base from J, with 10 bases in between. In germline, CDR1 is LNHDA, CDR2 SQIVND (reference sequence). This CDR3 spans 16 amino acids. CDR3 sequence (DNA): TGTGCCAGTAGTATAGTCCCTTCGGGGAACACCGGGGAGCTGTTTTTT. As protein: CASSIVPSGNTGELFF.

The CDR3 bases are TGTGCCAGCAGGCCCGGAGGGAGCGAAAAACTGTTTTTT. Its protein is CASRPGGSEKLFF. The V call is TRBV28, the J call TRBJ1-4; D remains ambiguous. Trimming stripped 6 bases from V and 8 bases from J, with 13 bases between. The CDR3 consists of 13 residues. CDR1 MDHEN and CDR2 SYDVKM come from the germline V gene.

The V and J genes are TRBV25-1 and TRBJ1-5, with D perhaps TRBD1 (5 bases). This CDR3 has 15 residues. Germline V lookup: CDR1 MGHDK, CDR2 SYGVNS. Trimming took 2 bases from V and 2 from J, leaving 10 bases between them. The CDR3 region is CASSEQGEGNQPQHF. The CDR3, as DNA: TGTGCCAGCAGTGAACAGGGAGAGGGCAATCAGCCCCAGCATTTT.

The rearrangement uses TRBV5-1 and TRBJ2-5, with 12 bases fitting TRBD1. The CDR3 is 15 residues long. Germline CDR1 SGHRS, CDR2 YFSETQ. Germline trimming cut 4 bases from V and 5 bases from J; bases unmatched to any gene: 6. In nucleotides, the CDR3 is TGCGCCAGCAGCCCAGGGACAGGGGGCTCGGAGACCCAGTACTTC. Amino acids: CASSPGTGGSETQYF.